This T cell receptor beta chain was obtained from a study of shared clonotypes between healthy human individuals. Study in general: Three plates were used per donor for CD4 naive, three for CD4 memory, two for CD8 naive and one for CD8 memory.

CDR3 length equals 16 residues. In germline, CDR1 is SGHKS, CDR2 YYEKEE (reference sequence). Trimming pared 4 bases from V and 0 bases from J, leaving 11 bases between. It was into CD45RA+ naive and CD45RA-negative memory subsets that the CD4+ cells were split. Each subset's genomic DNA was shared equally among a number of immunoSEQ plates. Clones were read by immunoSEQ multiplex PCR, and TCRdb kept only the in-frame ones, dropping some. In the table there are some 500,000 clones, around 95% of which are singletons. The chain links TRBV5-5 to TRBJ2-6; the D call may be TRBD1 or TRBD2 (5 bases each). What was sequenced was naive CD4+ T cells sorted from blood. As to subset: CD45RA+ positively selected. This receptor was taken from a woman aged 30 to 39 in good health. The CDR3 is CASSGTKTSGANVLTF. The CDR3 bases are TGTGCCAGCAGCGGGACCAAAACCTCTGGGGCCAACGTCCTGACTTTC.